Presented here are 21 T cell receptor beta chains from one specimen sequenced in a study of PD-1 blockade in mismatch repair-deficient tumors. The method was immunoSEQ multiplex PCR; TCRdb's version includes in-frame clones alone and lacks a portion of them. The sample has some 27,000 clones; roughly 84% are singletons. The input for sequencing was PBMCs, taken before pembrolizumab treatment. These receptors originate from an adult with mismatch repair-deficient cancer.

V and J are TRBV5-1 and TRBJ2-3; D gene uncertain. Germline V gives CDR1 SGHRS, CDR2 YFSETQ. Deletions cut 1 base from V and 1 base from J, with 10 bases between. This CDR3 region has 15 residues. For the CDR3, the DNA is TGCGCCAGCAGCTTGATCTTCCGGGGCACAGATACGCAGTATTTT. This encodes CASSLIFRGTDTQYF.

The V and J genes are TRBV1 and TRBJ2-5; no check of the table's D call, TRBD2, against the DNA was made. TRBV1 is noted as a pseudogene. The CDR3 has 13 residues. CDR3 region: CTTNNAGEETQYF. The CDR3 DNA is TGCACCACCAATAACGCGGGAGAAGAGACCCAGTACTTC.

This chain links TRBV27 with TRBJ1-5; D might be TRBD1 (6 bases). Germline assignment: CDR1 MNHEY and CDR2 SMNVEV (reference sequence). Trimming removed 0 bases at V and 5 bases at J, with 17 bases between. The CDR3 contains 17 residues. The CDR3 DNA follows: TGTGCCAGCAGTTTATCTTTAAAGGGGGATTCGCATCAGCCCCAGCATTTT. Its translation: CASSLSLKGDSHQPQHF.

The chain couples TRBV28 to TRBJ1-2; 8 bases match TRBD1. Germline values: CDR1 MDHEN, CDR2 SYDVKM. This CDR3 comprises 12 residues. The V segment lost 9 bases and the J segment 4 bases; nucleotides outside the gene matches: 4. CDR3 sequence (DNA): TGTGCCAGTTCCGGGACAGGCTATGGCTACACCTTC. Translation gives CASSGTGYGYTF.

The chain's CDR3 is CASSAPGLPQFF. CDR3 DNA: TGTGCCAGCAGCGCACCGGGACTACCCCAGTTCTTC. This chain joins TRBV4-2 and TRBJ2-1; 7 nucleotides match TRBD2. CDR3 size: 12 residues. Germline V gene lookup returns CDR1 LGHNA and CDR2 YNFKEQ. Losses at the gene ends were 5 bases for V and 13 bases for J; bases not matched to a gene: 8.

This clone occurred a few times. The chain joins TRBV4-1 to TRBJ2-7; a possible D gene is TRBD1 (5 bases). CDR1 MGHRA and CDR2 YSYEKL come from the germline V gene. The CDR3 runs to 15 residues. V was clipped by 1 base and J by 0 bases, with 10 bases between them. The CDR3 DNA is TGCGCCAGCAGCCAAGGGACAACAAGCTCCTACGAGCAGTACTTC. It yields the protein CASSQGTTSSYEQYF.

CDR3 bases: TGTGCCAGCAGCCAGGGATTGAACACTGAAGCTTTCTTT. Protein: CASSQGLNTEAFF. The chain combines TRBV6-6 with TRBJ1-1; the D gene is possibly TRBD1 (5 bases). The V end lost 6 bases, the J end lost 0 bases, and 8 bases lay between the germline ends. Germline CDR1 reads MNHNY; CDR2 reads SVGAGI (reference sequence). CDR3 size: 13 residues.

The chain combines TRBV28 with TRBJ2-1, with TRBD2 as a possible D gene (6 bases). The V end was cut by 3 bases, the J end by 5 bases, with 17 bases between. In germline, CDR1 is MDHEN, CDR2 SYDVKM. The CDR3 runs 16 residues. CDR3 in amino acids: CASSFTWPAGNNEQFF. DNA of the CDR3: TGTGCCAGCAGTTTTACGTGGCCAGCGGGTAACAATGAGCAGTTCTTC. Full variable domain (rest looked up from reference TRBV28 and TRBJ2-1): DVKVTQSSRYLVKRTGEKVFLECVQDMDHENMFWYRQDPGLGLRLIYFSYDVKMKEKGDIPEGYSVSREKKERFSLILESASTNQTSMYLCASSFTWPAGNNEQFFGPGTRLTVL.

The sample holds a few counts of this clone. This sequence joins TRBV28 and TRBJ2-7; 8 nucleotides match TRBD2. The CDR3 is made up of 14 amino acids. V was pared by 2 bases and J by 7 bases, with 7 bases of the junction left unmatched. Per germline, CDR1 MDHEN and CDR2 SYDVKM. As DNA, the CDR3 is TGTGCCAGCAGTTTAAGCGGGAGCGGATTAGAGCAGTACTTC. Amino acids: CASSLSGSGLEQYF.

The rearrangement links TRBV5-8 to TRBJ1-5, with 8 bases matching TRBD1. V lost 0 bases to trimming and J lost 4 bases; unmatched junction nucleotides: 3. This CDR3 contains 15 residues. Germline V gene sequence: CDR1 SGHTS, CDR2 YDEGEE. The CDR3 protein is CASSLAGTGNQPQHF. The CDR3 nucleotides are TGTGCCAGCAGCTTGGCCGGGACAGGTAATCAGCCCCAGCATTTT. Filled out from reference TRBV5-8 and TRBJ1-5, the complete variable domain reads EAGVTQSPTHLIKTRGQQATLRCSPISGHTSVYWYQQALGLGLQFLLWYDEGEERNRGNFPPRFSGRQFPNYSSELNVNALELEDSALYLCASSLAGTGNQPQHFGDGTRLSIL.

This clone has only one observation. The rearrangement uses TRBV10-3 and TRBJ1-3; no reliable D call. The CDR3 totals 14 residues. The ends were cut back, 0 bases at V and 8 bases at J, with 11 bases in the middle. In germline, CDR1 is ENHRY, CDR2 SYGVKD. CDR3 nucleotides: TGTGCCATCAGTGAGTCCGAGGTTTTGGACACCATATATTTT. It specifies CAISESEVLDTIYF.

The J gene is TRBJ2-5, the V gene TRBV4-2; D remains ambiguous. Trimming pared 0 bases from V and 2 bases from J, leaving 7 bases between. Germline V gene lookup returns CDR1 LGHNA and CDR2 YNFKEQ. The CDR3 extends over 14 amino acids. The CDR3 reads CASSQDPFQETQYF. In DNA, the CDR3 is TGTGCCAGCAGCCAAGATCCTTTTCAAGAGACCCAGTACTTC.

The chain uses TRBV2 and TRBJ1-1; 7 bases agree with TRBD1. This CDR3 has 15 residues. CDR1 SNHLY and CDR2 FYNNEI come from the germline V gene. J gave up 0 bases and V 6 bases, and 7 bases lay outside the gene matches. The CDR3 DNA reads as TGTGCCAGCAGACCCTTCACAGGGGTGAACACTGAAGCTTTCTTT. It encodes CASRPFTGVNTEAFF.

The genes are TRBV5-1 and TRBJ2-7; 14 bases agree with TRBD2. CDR3 length: 14 residues. J gave up 9 bases and V 4 bases, and 6 bases lay outside the gene matches. CDR1 and CDR2 from the germline V gene are SGHRS and YFSETQ. CDR3 nucleotides: TGCGCCAGCAGCCCTGGACTAGCGGGAGGCCCGCAGTACTTC. This sequence encodes CASSPGLAGGPQYF.

The V and J genes are TRBV10-3 and TRBJ2-7; 9 nucleotides line up with TRBD1. Germline V CDR1 and CDR2: ENHRY, SYGVKD. V shed 5 bases, J shed 4 bases, and the junction held 6 bases outside the gene matches. This CDR3 comprises 14 residues. The CDR3 nucleotides read TGTGCCATCAGTCTAACAGGGGGCTTGTACGAGCAGTACTTC. Its protein is CAISLTGGLYEQYF.

V usage is TRBV6-1 and J usage is TRBJ2-1; 11 bases line up with TRBD2. CDR1 and CDR2 from the germline V gene are MNHNS and SASEGT. The CDR3 totals 12 residues. V lost 7 bases to trimming and J lost 9 bases; unmatched junction nucleotides: 2. This CDR3 reads CASTLAGGEQFF. CDR3 in DNA: TGTGCCAGCACGCTAGCGGGAGGTGAGCAGTTCTTC.

The chain has TRBV5-1 and TRBJ2-1; 12 bases are shared with TRBD2. In germline, CDR1 is SGHRS, CDR2 YFSETQ. CDR3 length equals 17 residues. Germline trimming cut 4 bases from V and 2 bases from J; bases unmatched to any gene: 7. CDR3 protein: CASSVLLAGGTYNEQFF. DNA of the CDR3: TGCGCCAGCAGCGTTCTTCTAGCGGGAGGGACCTACAATGAGCAGTTCTTC.

The chain carries TRBV28 and TRBJ2-2; perhaps TRBD2 as D (7 bases). Trimming left V 5 bases short and J 6 bases short, with 19 bases between. Germline V lookup: CDR1 MDHEN, CDR2 SYDVKM. This CDR3 has 16 amino acids. The CDR3 sequence: CASSHGGGAYSGELFF. CDR3 sequence (DNA): TGTGCCAGCAGTCACGGAGGGGGGGCTTATTCCGGGGAGCTGTTTTTT. Combining the CDR3 with reference TRBV28 and TRBJ2-2 gives the whole variable domain DVKVTQSSRYLVKRTGEKVFLECVQDMDHENMFWYRQDPGLGLRLIYFSYDVKMKEKGDIPEGYSVSREKKERFSLILESASTNQTSMYLCASSHGGGAYSGELFFGEGSRLTVL.

The J gene is TRBJ1-2, the V gene TRBV10-3; 10 bases align to TRBD1. CDR1 is ENHRY and CDR2 is SYGVKD in the germline V gene. This CDR3 spans 14 amino acids. J gave up 4 bases and V 11 bases, and 10 bases lay outside the gene matches. The DNA of the CDR3 is TGTGCCGCATCCGGGACAGGGGACCTCTATGGCTACACCTTC. This codes for CAASGTGDLYGYTF.

This clone was counted between two and nine times. V is TRBV28 and J is TRBJ1-6; D is possibly TRBD1 (6 bases). The CDR3 totals 14 residues. The germline V gene encodes CDR1 MDHEN and CDR2 SYDVKM. V was clipped by 4 bases and J by 8 bases, with 12 bases between them. The CDR3 loop is CASSSGGGHSPLHF. In nucleotides, the CDR3 is TGTGCCAGCAGTTCGGGAGGGGGGCATTCACCCCTCCACTTT.

In DNA, the CDR3 is TGTGCCAGCAGCTTAGACGGAAGGGGTCCAGAGACCCAGTACTTC. This gives the protein CASSLDGRGPETQYF. The chain couples TRBV11-3 to TRBJ2-5, with a possible D match to TRBD1 (5 bases). Per germline, CDR1 SGHNT and CDR2 YENEEA. The V gene lost 0 bases and the J gene lost 4 bases, with 12 bases spanning the gap. CDR3 length: 15 residues.